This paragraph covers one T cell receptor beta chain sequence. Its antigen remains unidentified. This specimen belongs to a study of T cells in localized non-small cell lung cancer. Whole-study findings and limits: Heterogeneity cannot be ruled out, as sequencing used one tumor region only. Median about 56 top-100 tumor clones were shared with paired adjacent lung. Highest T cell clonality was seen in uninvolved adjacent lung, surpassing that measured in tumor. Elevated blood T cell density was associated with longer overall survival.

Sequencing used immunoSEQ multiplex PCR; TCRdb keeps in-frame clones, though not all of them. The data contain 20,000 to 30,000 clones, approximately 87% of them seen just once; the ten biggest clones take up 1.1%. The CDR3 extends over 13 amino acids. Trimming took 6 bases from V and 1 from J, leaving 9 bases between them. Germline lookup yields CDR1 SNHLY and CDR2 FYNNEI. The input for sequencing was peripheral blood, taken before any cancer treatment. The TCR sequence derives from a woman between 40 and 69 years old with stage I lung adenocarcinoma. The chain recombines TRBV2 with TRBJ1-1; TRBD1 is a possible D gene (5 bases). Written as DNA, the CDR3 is TGTGCCAGCAGCTTGACAGAGAACACTGAAGCTTTCTTT. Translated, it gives CASSLTENTEAFF. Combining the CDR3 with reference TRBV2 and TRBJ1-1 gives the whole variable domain EPEVTQTPSHQVTQMGQEVILRCVPISNHLYFYWYRQILGQKVEFLVSFYNNEISEKSEIFDDQFSVERPDGSNFTLKIRSTKLEDSAMYFCASSLTENTEAFFGQGTRLTVV.